One and the same sample provided the 30 T cell receptor beta chains below, sequenced in a study of blood T cell repertoires in COVID-19. Using immunoSEQ multiplex PCR, the repertoire was profiled, and TCRdb retains in-frame clones only, with some absent. The repertoire consists of over 200,000 clones, with roughly nine tenths occurring once and the leading ten covering approximately 1.2%. Specimen: peripheral blood. The receptors here all came from a man aged 25-45 years with acute or convalescent COVID-19.

V gene TRBV3-1 (or the pseudogene TRBV3-2) combines with J gene TRBJ2-7; D might be TRBD1 (6 bases). CDR3 length equals 12 residues. Germline CDR1 LGHDT, CDR2 YNNKEL (reference sequence). Trimming removed 4 bases at V and 3 bases at J, with 7 bases between. The CDR3 bases are TGTGCCAGCAGCCGAGGGGGCTACGAGCAGTACTTC. It is translated as CASSRGGYEQYF.

The rearrangement uses TRBV27 and TRBJ2-3; 7 bases align to TRBD1. Trimming removed 5 bases from V and 2 bases from J; junction bases left unmatched: 10. Germline CDR1 reads MNHEY; CDR2 reads SMNVEV (reference sequence). CDR3 length: 16 amino acids. As DNA, the CDR3 is TGTGCCAGCAGTCCTGGGACAGCAGGGGCCACAGATACGCAGTATTTT. Protein product: CASSPGTAGATDTQYF.

The chain has TRBV28 and TRBJ1-6, with D maybe TRBD1 (5 bases). V was shortened by 7 bases and J by 7 bases, with 23 bases between the two germline ends. In germline, CDR1 is MDHEN, CDR2 SYDVKM. CDR3 length: 17 amino acids. The CDR3 sequence is CASTQWRGPLGNSPLHF. Written as DNA, the CDR3 is TGTGCCAGCACCCAGTGGCGGGGCCCCCTTGGCAATTCACCCCTCCACTTT.

The chain is built from TRBV28 and TRBJ1-5; unclear D gene. This CDR3 is 15 amino acids long. The ends were cut back, 8 bases at V and 3 bases at J, with 17 bases in the middle. Germline values: CDR1 MDHEN, CDR2 SYDVKM. CDR3: CASSPAGGVNQPQHF. The CDR3 DNA follows: TGTGCCAGCTCCCCGGCGGGAGGAGTCAATCAGCCCCAGCATTTT.

The rearrangement links TRBV3-1 (or the pseudogene TRBV3-2) to TRBJ2-3; tentatively, D is TRBD1 (5 bases). CDR1 LGHDT and CDR2 YNNKEL come from the germline V gene (reference sequence). Trimming removed 8 bases at V and 6 bases at J, with 15 bases between. There are 13 residues in the CDR3. CDR3 DNA: TGTGCCAGCGGGATGCAGGGAATGGATACGCAGTATTTT. Protein product: CASGMQGMDTQYF.

The chain couples TRBV25-1 to TRBJ1-4, with TRBD1 as a possible D gene (5 bases). CDR1 is MGHDK, CDR2 SYGVNS, per germline. The CDR3 has 18 amino acids. With 3 bases removed from V and 2 bases from J, the gap between germline ends came to 19 bases. The CDR3, as DNA: TGTGCCAGCAGTGACCCCCCAGCGGGTTGGGGGACTAATGAAAAACTGTTTTTT. Translation: CASSDPPAGWGTNEKLFF.

J is TRBJ2-3 and V is TRBV29-1; D is uncertain. The germline V and J ends were trimmed by 4 bases and 2 bases, with 10 bases remaining between them. The CDR3 spans 13 residues. Germline V gene data show CDR1 as SQVTM and CDR2 as ANQGSEA. The CDR3 sequence is CSVGARATDTQYF. For the CDR3, the DNA is TGCAGCGTTGGGGCCAGAGCCACAGATACGCAGTATTTT.

This clone was seen just once. This chain uses TRBV11-2 with TRBJ2-3; 10 positions match TRBD2. Germline CDR1 SGHAT, CDR2 FQNNGV. V trimming: 5 bases; J trimming: 4 bases; junction bases outside the gene matches: 12. The CDR3 length is 17 residues. The CDR3 bases are TGTGCCAGCAGCACATTCGGGGGAGCGGGGGGGGCAGATACGCAGTATTTT. It encodes CASSTFGGAGGADTQYF. The full variable domain, with the rest looked up from reference TRBV11-2 and TRBJ2-3, is EAGVAQSPRYKIIEKRQSVAFWCNPISGHATLYWYQQILGQGPKLLIQFQNNGVVDDSQLPKDRFSAERLKGVDSTLKIQPAKLEDSAVYLCASSTFGGAGGADTQYFGPGTRLTVL.

This clone has a single count. This chain uses TRBV30 with TRBJ1-1, with a tentative D call TRBD1 (5 bases). The germline V gene encodes CDR1 GTSNPN and CDR2 SVGIG (reference sequence). Trimming took off 5 bases at V and 5 bases at J, with 12 bases between the two ends. This CDR3 has 12 amino acids. The CDR3 here is CAWQGFETEAFF. The DNA of the CDR3 is TGTGCCTGGCAGGGATTTGAGACTGAAGCTTTCTTT.

V and J are TRBV5-4 and TRBJ1-1; no clear D gene. Per the germline V gene, CDR1 is SGHNT and CDR2 is YYREEE (reference sequence). CDR3 length equals 15 residues. Trimming cost V 4 bases and J 2 bases, with 15 bases left between them. The CDR3 DNA is TGTGCCAGCAGCCCGCGGGGTATTCGCAACACTGAAGCTTTCTTT. Translated, it gives CASSPRGIRNTEAFF.

The rearrangement links TRBV28 to TRBJ1-3, with 8 bases aligning to TRBD1. CDR3 length: 15 amino acids. In germline, CDR1 is MDHEN, CDR2 SYDVKM. Trimming removed 6 bases from V and 7 bases from J; junction bases left unmatched: 11. The CDR3 bases are TGTGCCAGCAGCCGGGACAGGTCGCGGGGGAACACCATATATTTT. Protein product: CASSRDRSRGNTIYF.

The V gene is TRBV11-2, the J gene TRBJ2-1; TRBD2 agrees at 14 bases. V lost 6 bases and J lost 4; bases outside the gene matches: 5. There are 16 residues in the CDR3. Per the germline V gene, CDR1 is SGHAT and CDR2 is FQNNGV. The CDR3 is CASSGLAGGRYNEQFF. CDR3 DNA sequence: TGTGCCAGCAGTGGACTAGCGGGGGGCAGGTACAATGAGCAGTTCTTC.

This chain connects TRBV6-5 to TRBJ1-2, with 7 bases matching TRBD1. Germline CDR1 and CDR2: MNHEY and SVGAGI. This CDR3 spans 14 amino acids. The V gene end was trimmed by 6 bases and the J gene end by 10 bases; junction bases not matched to a gene: 14. The CDR3 nucleotides read TGTGCCAGCAGGCCACGGGACAGTCGAGAGTACTACACCTTC. Amino acids: CASRPRDSREYYTF.

The chain employs TRBV15 and TRBJ2-5; the match to TRBD2 covers 8 bases. This CDR3 is built from 21 residues. V lost 3 bases and J lost 0; bases outside the gene matches: 21. Germline V lookup: CDR1 LNHNV, CDR2 YYDKDF (reference sequence). CDR3 in DNA: TGTGCCACCAGCAGTCCCCCACGGTTGGCCGCGGGAGGATGGTACCAAGAGACCCAGTACTTC. It codes for CATSSPPRLAAGGWYQETQYF.

This clone was observed a single time. V and J are TRBV7-8 and TRBJ2-1; 9 bases fit TRBD1. The CDR3 is 13 residues long. CDR1 is SGHVS, CDR2 FQNEAQ, per germline. V was clipped by 5 bases and J by 7 bases; unmatched bases: 3. CDR3 sequence (DNA): TGTGCCAGCAGCCGGGACAGGGATAATGAGCAGTTCTTC. Translation: CASSRDRDNEQFF.

The genes are TRBV18 and TRBJ1-4; no clear D. Germline lookup yields CDR1 KGHSH and CDR2 LQKENI. The CDR3 is 14 residues long. Trimming took off 2 bases at V and 5 bases at J, with 9 bases between the two ends. The CDR3 region has the DNA TGTGCCAGCTCACCAACGAGTACGAATGAAAAACTGTTTTTT. It is translated as CASSPTSTNEKLFF.

The chain recombines TRBV5-4 with TRBJ2-5; D remains unclear. From germline, CDR1 is SGHNT and CDR2 YYREEE (reference sequence). With 4 bases removed from V and 3 bases from J, the gap between germline ends came to 10 bases. The CDR3 length is 13 residues. The CDR3 bases are TGTGCCAGCAGCCCTACCCCCGAAGAGACCCAGTACTTC. Its translation is CASSPTPEETQYF.

The J gene is TRBJ2-6, the V gene TRBV3-1 (or the pseudogene TRBV3-2); D call uncertain. Per germline, CDR1 LGHDT and CDR2 YNNKEL (reference sequence). The V end lost 1 base, the J end lost 0 bases, and 4 bases lay between the germline ends. This CDR3 has 15 residues. The CDR3 DNA follows: TGTGCCAGCAGCCAAGCAATCTCTGGGGCCAACGTCCTGACTTTC. Protein: CASSQAISGANVLTF.

This clone was detected many times. This sequence joins TRBV28 and TRBJ2-6; D unclear. Germline V lookup: CDR1 MDHEN, CDR2 SYDVKM. The V end was cut by 2 bases, the J end by 8 bases, with 4 bases between. This CDR3 is built from 12 residues. CDR3 DNA sequence: TGTGCCAGCAGTTTAATCTCCAACGTCCTGACTTTC. Translation gives CASSLISNVLTF.

The chain is built from TRBV19 and TRBJ1-1; a possible D gene is TRBD1 (5 bases). Germline lookup yields CDR1 LNHDA and CDR2 SQIVND (reference sequence). Trimming pared 4 bases from V and 0 bases from J, leaving 15 bases between. The CDR3 spans 16 residues. The CDR3 here is CASSTPGHPMNTEAFF. As DNA, the CDR3 is TGTGCCAGTAGTACCCCAGGACACCCAATGAACACTGAAGCTTTCTTT.

The chain has TRBV2 and TRBJ2-5; 7 bases line up with TRBD1. Germline CDR1 and CDR2: SNHLY and FYNNEI. The length of the CDR3 is 14 residues. Trimming cost V 7 bases and J 2 bases; bases outside gene matches: 7. The chain's CDR3 is CASISGQLQETQYF. Written as DNA, the CDR3 is TGTGCCAGCATCTCGGGACAGTTACAAGAGACCCAGTACTTC.

CDR3 in DNA: TGTGCCAGTAGTGTATCCGGGACACAAACCTACGAGCAGTACTTC. Protein sequence: CASSVSGTQTYEQYF. The genes are TRBV19 and TRBJ2-7, with D perhaps TRBD1 (6 bases). Germline CDR1 LNHDA, CDR2 SQIVND (reference sequence). CDR3 length: 15 amino acids. V was trimmed by 5 bases and J by 2 bases, leaving 16 bases between them.

The V and J genes are TRBV29-1 and TRBJ2-2; a weak D match, TRBD2 (5 bases). The CDR3 has 15 residues. Germline-derived CDR1 and CDR2 are SQVTM and ANQGSEA. The ends were cut back, 6 bases at V and 4 bases at J, with 18 bases in the middle. The CDR3 region is CSVPPTGYPTGELFF. CDR3 nucleotides: TGCAGCGTGCCTCCAACGGGGTACCCCACCGGGGAGCTGTTTTTT.

This clone has a single count. V usage is TRBV5-1 and J usage is TRBJ2-1; 8 bases line up with TRBD2. The CDR3 runs 17 residues. The V and J ends lost 4 bases and 0 bases, in that order; junction bases with no gene match: 9. Germline-derived CDR1 and CDR2 are SGHRS and YFSETQ. Here the CDR3 DNA reads TGCGCCAGCAGCGCTTTAGCGGGGCTAAGCTCCTACAATGAGCAGTTCTTC. Translating gives CASSALAGLSSYNEQFF.

This clone was seen once. This chain uses TRBV19 with TRBJ2-5; 11 bases line up with TRBD1. The germline CDR1 and CDR2 sequences are LNHDA and SQIVND (reference sequence). The V gene end was trimmed by 5 bases and the J gene end by 2 bases; junction bases not matched to a gene: 10. This CDR3 contains 17 residues. CDR3 region: CASSFSGTGGIQETQYF. CDR3 DNA: TGTGCCAGTAGTTTTTCCGGGACAGGGGGTATACAAGAGACCCAGTACTTC.

The rearrangement links TRBV27 to TRBJ1-1; no reliable D call. Germline V gives CDR1 MNHEY, CDR2 SMNVEV (reference sequence). This CDR3 comprises 13 residues. With 6 bases removed from V and 0 bases from J, the gap between germline ends came to 8 bases. CDR3 residues: CASSKSLNTEAFF. CDR3 nucleotides: TGTGCCAGCAGCAAGAGTTTGAACACTGAAGCTTTCTTT.

The CDR3 nucleotides read TGTGCCAGCAGTGAATTGGGACAGGAGGTACCTTACAATGAGCAGTTCTTC. Protein sequence: CASSELGQEVPYNEQFF. V is TRBV6-1 and J is TRBJ2-1; 8 positions agree with TRBD1. Trimming cost V 2 bases and J 4 bases; bases outside gene matches: 10. The CDR3 runs to 17 residues. The germline V gene encodes CDR1 MNHNS and CDR2 SASEGT.

This clone was counted once. The rearrangement uses TRBV5-1 and TRBJ1-4; the D gene is possibly TRBD1 (6 bases). The ends were cut back, 4 bases at V and 3 bases at J, with 10 bases in the middle. Germline V lookup: CDR1 SGHRS, CDR2 YFSETQ. The CDR3 runs to 14 residues. The DNA for the CDR3 is TGCGCCAGCAGCGGCAGGGGTTCTAATGAAAAACTGTTTTTT. It is translated as CASSGRGSNEKLFF.

This clone came up once. The chain's CDR3 is CASSKGLAPFSPYEQYF. The CDR3 coding sequence is TGTGCCAGCAGTAAAGGACTAGCGCCCTTTTCGCCCTACGAGCAGTACTTC. The chain joins TRBV28 to TRBJ2-7; TRBD2 agrees at 9 bases. From germline, CDR1 is MDHEN and CDR2 SYDVKM. The CDR3 is 17 residues long. V gave up 5 bases and J gave up 2 bases; unmatched junction bases: 13.

V and J are TRBV5-4 and TRBJ2-1, with 10 bases identical to TRBD1. CDR1 is SGHNT, CDR2 YYREEE, per germline (reference sequence). J was trimmed by 12 bases and V by 2 bases; bases with no gene match: 11. The CDR3 totals 15 residues. The CDR3 is CASSFRDRGPVAQFF. CDR3 bases: TGTGCCAGCAGCTTCCGGGACAGGGGTCCTGTTGCGCAGTTCTTC.